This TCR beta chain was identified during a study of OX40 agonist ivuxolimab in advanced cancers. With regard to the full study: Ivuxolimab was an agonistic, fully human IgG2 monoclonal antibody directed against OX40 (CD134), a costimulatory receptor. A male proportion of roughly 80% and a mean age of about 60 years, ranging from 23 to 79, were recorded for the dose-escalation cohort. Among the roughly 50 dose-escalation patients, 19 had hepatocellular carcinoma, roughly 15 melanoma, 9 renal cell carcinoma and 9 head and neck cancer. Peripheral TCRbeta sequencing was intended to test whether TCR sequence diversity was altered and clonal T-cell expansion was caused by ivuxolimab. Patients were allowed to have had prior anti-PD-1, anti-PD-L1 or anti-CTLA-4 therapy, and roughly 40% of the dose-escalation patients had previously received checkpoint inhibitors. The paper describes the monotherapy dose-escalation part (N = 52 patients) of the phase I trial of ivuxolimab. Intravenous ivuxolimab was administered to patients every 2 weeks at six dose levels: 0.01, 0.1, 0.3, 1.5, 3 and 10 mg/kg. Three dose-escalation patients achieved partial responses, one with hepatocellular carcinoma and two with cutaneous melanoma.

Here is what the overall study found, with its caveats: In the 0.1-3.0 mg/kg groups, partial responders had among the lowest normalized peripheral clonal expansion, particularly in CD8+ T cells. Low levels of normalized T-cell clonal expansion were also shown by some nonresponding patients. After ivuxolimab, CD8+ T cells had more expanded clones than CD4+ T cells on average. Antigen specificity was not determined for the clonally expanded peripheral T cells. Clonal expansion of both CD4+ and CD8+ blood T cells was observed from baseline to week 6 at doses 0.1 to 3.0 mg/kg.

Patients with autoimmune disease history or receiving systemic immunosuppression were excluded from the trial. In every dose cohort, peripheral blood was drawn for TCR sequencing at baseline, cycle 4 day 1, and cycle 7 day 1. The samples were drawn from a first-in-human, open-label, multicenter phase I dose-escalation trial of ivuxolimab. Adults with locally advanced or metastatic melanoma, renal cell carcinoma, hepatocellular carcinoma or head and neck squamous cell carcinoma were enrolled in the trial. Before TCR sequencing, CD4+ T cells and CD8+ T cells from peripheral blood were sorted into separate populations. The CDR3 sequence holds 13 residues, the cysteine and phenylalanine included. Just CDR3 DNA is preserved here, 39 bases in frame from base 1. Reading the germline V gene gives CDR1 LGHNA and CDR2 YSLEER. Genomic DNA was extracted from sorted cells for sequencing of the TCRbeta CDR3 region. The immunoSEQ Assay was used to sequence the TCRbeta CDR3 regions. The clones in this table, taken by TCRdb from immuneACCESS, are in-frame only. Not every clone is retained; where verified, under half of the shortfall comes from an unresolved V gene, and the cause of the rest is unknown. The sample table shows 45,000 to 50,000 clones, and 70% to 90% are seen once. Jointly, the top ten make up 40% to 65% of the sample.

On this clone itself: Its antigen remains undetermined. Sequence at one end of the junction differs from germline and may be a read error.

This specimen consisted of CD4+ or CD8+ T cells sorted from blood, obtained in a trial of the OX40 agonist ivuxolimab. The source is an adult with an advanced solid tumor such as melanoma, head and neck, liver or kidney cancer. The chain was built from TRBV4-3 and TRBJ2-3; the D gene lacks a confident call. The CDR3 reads CASSQDPTNTQYF. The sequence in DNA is TGCGCCAGCAGCCAAGATCCCACAAATACGCAGTATTTT.